These 18 T cell receptor beta chains were all obtained from the same sample, sequenced in a study of T-cell memory formation after mild COVID-19. TCRdb itself ran the 5' RACE reads through MiXCR, one entry per CDR3 protein. The data hold 470,000 or so distinct CDR3 sequences, with approximately 18% observed a single time. Sequencing was carried out using PBMCs or a T cell subset sorted from them (not recorded which). The receptors were sampled from an adult woman who had mild COVID-19 (a few samples of this study predate the infection). Cell type and time point are not known.

This clonotype was seen more than once but under ten times. The rearrangement joins TRBV19 to TRBJ2-7, with D possibly TRBD2 on 5 matching bases. The CDR3 totals 15 residues. The germline V gene has CDR1 LNHDA and CDR2 SQIVND (reference sequence). V was cut by 4 bases and J by 4 bases, with 17 bases left in between. CDR3 nucleotide sequence: TGTGCCAGTAGTAGCCTCGAGGGATCAGATTACGAGCAGTACTTC. Encoded protein: CASSSLEGSDYEQYF.

This clonotype was seen a handful of times. The chain links TRBV12-3 or TRBV12-4 to TRBJ2-1; 10 bases match TRBD1. The ends lost 6 bases at V and 6 bases at J; junction bases unmatched: 11. This CDR3 is built from 16 residues. The chain's CDR3 is CASSLKGTGASNEQFF. As DNA, the CDR3 is TGTGCCAGCAGCTTAAAAGGGACAGGGGCGTCCAATGAGCAGTTCTTC.

This clonotype was observed once. The chain links TRBV6-2 or TRBV6-3 to TRBJ2-7; D not resolved. Germline V gene sequence: CDR1 MNHEY, CDR2 SVGEGT. The CDR3 covers 12 residues. The V end was cut by 4 bases, the J end by 5 bases, with 9 bases between. CDR3 nucleotides: TGTGCCAGCAGTTCTGGACCCCACGAGCAGTACTTC. As protein: CASSSGPHEQYF.

V and J are TRBV12-3 or TRBV12-4 and TRBJ2-7; D call uncertain. V dropped 2 bases and J dropped 2 bases, with 16 bases sitting between them. The CDR3 is 16 amino acids. The CDR3 DNA follows: TGTGCCAGCAGTTTAAGGCTCACCCGCAGCCCCTACGAGCAGTACTTC. Protein sequence: CASSLRLTRSPYEQYF.

This rearrangement joins TRBV24-1 to TRBJ1-2; TRBD1 matches 8 bases. With 2 bases clipped from V and 4 bases from J, the junction kept 11 bases outside the gene matches. The length of the CDR3 is 17 residues. Germline CDR1 reads KGHDR; CDR2 reads SFDVKD. The chain's CDR3 is CATSDSSLTGASYGYTF. In DNA, the CDR3 is TGTGCCACCAGTGATTCGAGCTTGACAGGGGCTAGCTATGGCTACACCTTC.

This clonotype was seen more than once but under ten times. V and J are TRBV6-5 and TRBJ2-7, with 11 bases matching TRBD2. CDR3 length equals 18 residues. J was trimmed by 2 bases and V by 0 bases; bases with no gene match: 9. The germline V gene has CDR1 MNHEY and CDR2 SVGAGI. In DNA, the CDR3 is TGTGCCAGCAGTTACTCAGGTGCTAGCGGGAGGTCAACCTACGAGCAGTACTTC. Amino acids: CASSYSGASGRSTYEQYF.

This clonotype was detected only a few times. This chain connects TRBV12-3 or TRBV12-4 to TRBJ2-7; TRBD1 aligns across 7 bases. CDR3 length: 14 amino acids. V gave up 6 bases and J gave up 13 bases; unmatched junction bases: 18. This chain's CDR3 is CASSLTEGGLRQYF. The DNA for the CDR3 is TGTGCCAGCAGCCTCACGGAAGGGGGCTTACGCCAATACTTC.

The rearrangement joins TRBV30 to TRBJ2-2, with D possibly TRBD2 on 6 matching bases. The V end lost 0 bases, the J end lost 5 bases, and 7 bases lay between the germline ends. Germline loops: CDR1 GTSNPN, CDR2 SVGIG (reference sequence). There are 13 residues in the CDR3. The chain's CDR3 is CAWSVRGTGELFF. The CDR3 DNA is TGTGCCTGGAGTGTACGGGGGACCGGGGAGCTGTTTTTT.

This sequence joins TRBV7-2 and TRBJ1-1; D is uncertain. The V end was cut by 2 bases, the J end by 3 bases, with 4 bases between. Germline V gene data show CDR1 as SGHTA and CDR2 as FQGNSA. The CDR3 sequence is 12 residues long. CDR3 bases: TGTGCCAGCAGCTTAATGTACACTGAAGCTTTCTTT. Its translation: CASSLMYTEAFF.

In this sample, this clonotype turned up once. The V and J genes are TRBV12-3 or TRBV12-4 and TRBJ1-3; D ambiguous. CDR3 length: 20 amino acids. V was trimmed by 2 bases and J by 0 bases, leaving 23 bases between them. The CDR3 DNA follows: TGTGCCAGCAGTTTATTAGTTTCGATCTGGACGGAGGTCTCTGGAAACACCATATATTTT. Its protein is CASSLLVSIWTEVSGNTIYF.

The J gene is TRBJ2-1, the V gene TRBV6-5; D remains unclear. From germline, CDR1 is MNHEY and CDR2 SVGAGI. The CDR3 sequence is 15 residues long. Trimming removed 0 bases at V and 2 bases at J, with 8 bases between. DNA for the CDR3: TGTGCCAGCAGTTACTCTAGTATTACCTACAATGAGCAGTTCTTC. This translates into CASSYSSITYNEQFF.

Points on this clonotype: One base away lies a much larger clone, so this may be a sequencing read error. V usage is TRBV7-9 and J usage is TRBJ2-3, with 10 nucleotides matching TRBD2. Unmatched junction bases numbered 3, after V lost 4 bases and J lost 2 bases. Germline CDR1 reads SEHNR; CDR2 reads FQNEAQ (reference sequence). The CDR3 totals 15 residues. The CDR3 region is CASSSGTSATDTQYF. CDR3 coding DNA: TGTGCCAGCAGCTCCGGGACTAGCGCCACAGATACGCAGTATTTT.

This clonotype has more than one count but fewer than ten. The rearrangement links TRBV6-5 to TRBJ2-1; D ambiguous. This CDR3 has 11 residues. V shed 11 bases and J shed 7 bases, with 12 bases lying between them. The germline V gene encodes CDR1 MNHEY and CDR2 SVGAGI. The DNA of the CDR3 is TGTGCCTGCTACAGTGGGAATGAGCAGTTCTTC. Amino acid sequence: CACYSGNEQFF.

This clonotype was seen more than once but under ten times. The CDR3 coding sequence is TGTGCCACCAGTGACCCGGGACAAGAGCAGTACTTC. It yields the protein CATSDPGQEQYF. The chain joins TRBV24-1 to TRBJ2-7, with D perhaps TRBD1 (6 bases). V was shortened by 4 bases and J by 7 bases, with 10 bases between the two germline ends. The germline V gene has CDR1 KGHDR and CDR2 SFDVKD. The CDR3 extends over 12 amino acids.

The chain uses TRBV2 and TRBJ2-5; 8 bases align to TRBD1. With 4 bases clipped from V and 3 bases from J, the junction kept 7 bases outside the gene matches. CDR1 is SNHLY and CDR2 is FYNNEI in the germline V gene. This CDR3 is 15 amino acids long. CDR3 nucleotide sequence: TGTGCCAGCAGTGGGGGGACAGGATTAAAAGAGACCCAGTACTTC. Amino acids: CASSGGTGLKETQYF. Looking up the rest from reference TRBV2 and TRBJ2-5 gives the full variable domain: EPEVTQTPSHQVTQMGQEVILRCVPISNHLYFYWYRQILGQKVEFLVSFYNNEISEKSEIFDDQFSVERPDGSNFTLKIRSTKLEDSAMYFCASSGGTGLKETQYFGPGTRLLVL.

The chain is built from TRBV10-3 and TRBJ2-7; TRBD2 agrees at 13 bases. The CDR3 is 14 amino acids. CDR1 and CDR2 from the germline V gene are ENHRY and SYGVKD. With 8 bases clipped from V and 6 bases from J, the junction kept 7 bases outside the gene matches. The CDR3 loop reads CAISPTSGRGEQYF. In nucleotides, the CDR3 is TGTGCCATCTCTCCTACTAGCGGGAGGGGCGAGCAGTACTTC.

This chain connects TRBV19 to TRBJ1-1, with D perhaps matching TRBD1 (6 bases). Trimming removed 2 bases from V and 0 bases from J, with 13 bases in between. Germline CDR1 LNHDA, CDR2 SQIVND (reference sequence). CDR3 length: 16 amino acids. The CDR3 sequence is CASSIRTEGVNTEAFF. CDR3 bases: TGTGCCAGTAGTATAAGGACGGAGGGGGTGAACACTGAAGCTTTCTTT.

The genes are TRBV7-2 and TRBJ2-7, with 9 bases aligning to TRBD1. V lost 4 bases, J lost 6 bases, and 10 bases stayed unmatched. The CDR3 has 15 residues. Germline V CDR1 and CDR2: SGHTA, FQGNSA. The CDR3, as DNA: TGTGCCAGCAGCTCCAACAGGGGGCGAGGCAGCGAGCAGTACTTC. This codes for CASSSNRGRGSEQYF.